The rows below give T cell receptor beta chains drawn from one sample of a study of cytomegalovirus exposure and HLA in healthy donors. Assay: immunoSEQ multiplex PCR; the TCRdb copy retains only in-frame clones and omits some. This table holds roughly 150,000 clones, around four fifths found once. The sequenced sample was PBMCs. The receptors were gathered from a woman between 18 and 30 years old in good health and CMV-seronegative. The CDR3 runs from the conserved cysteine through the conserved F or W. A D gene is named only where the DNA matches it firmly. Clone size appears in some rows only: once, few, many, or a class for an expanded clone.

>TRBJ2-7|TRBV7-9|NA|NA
CASSLRDIYEQYF
TGTGCCAGCAGCTTACGGGACATCTACGAGCAGTACTTC
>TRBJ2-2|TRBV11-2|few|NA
CASSLLQGGTGELFF
TGTGCCAGCAGCTTACTGCAGGGTGGGACCGGGGAGCTGTTTTTT
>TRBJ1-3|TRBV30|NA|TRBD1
CAWSGHRGGFSGNTIYF
TGTGCCTGGAGTGGCCACAGGGGAGGATTCTCTGGAAACACCATATATTTT
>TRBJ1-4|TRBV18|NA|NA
CASSADRSNEKLFF
TGTGCCAGCTCGGCAGACAGGTCTAATGAAAAACTGTTTTTT
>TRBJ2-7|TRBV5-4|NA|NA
CASSSRQASYEQYF
TGTGCCAGCAGCTCAAGACAGGCCTCCTACGAGCAGTACTTC
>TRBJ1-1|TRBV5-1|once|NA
CASSYSGTEAFF
TGCGCCAGCAGTTACTCCGGGACTGAAGCTTTCTTT
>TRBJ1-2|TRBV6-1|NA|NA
CASSWTVGSYTF
TGTGCCAGCAGTTGGACAGTTGGGAGCTACACCTTC
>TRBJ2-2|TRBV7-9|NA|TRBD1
CSSSYPDRGENTGELFF
TGTTCCAGCAGTTACCCAGACAGGGGCGAAAACACCGGGGAGCTGTTTTTT
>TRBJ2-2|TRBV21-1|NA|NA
CASSNIYRGLNTGELFF
TGTGCCAGCAGCAACATCTACAGGGGGCTGAACACCGGGGAGCTGTTTTTT
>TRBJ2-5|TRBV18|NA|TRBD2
CASSPLAGKKETQYF
TGTGCCAGCTCACCACTAGCGGGAAAAAAAGAGACCCAGTACTTC
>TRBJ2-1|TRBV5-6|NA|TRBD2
CASSLVVPREGRPYNEQFF
TGTGCCAGCAGCTTGGTTGTCCCGCGGGAGGGCCGACCTTACAATGAGCAGTTCTTC
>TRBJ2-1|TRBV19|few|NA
CASKPGSSYNEQFF
TGTGCCAGTAAGCCAGGCAGCTCCTACAATGAGCAGTTCTTC
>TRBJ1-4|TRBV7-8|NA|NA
CASSLGAGNEKLFF
TGTGCCAGCAGCTTAGGCGCCGGTAATGAAAAACTGTTTTTT
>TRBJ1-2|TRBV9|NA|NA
CASSKSGVAVGYGYTF
TGTGCCAGCAGCAAAAGCGGGGTGGCGGTTGGCTATGGCTACACCTTC
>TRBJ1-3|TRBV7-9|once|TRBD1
CASSLGTGPRNTIYF
TGTGCCAGCAGCTTAGGGACAGGTCCGAGAAACACCATATATTTT
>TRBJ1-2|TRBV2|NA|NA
CASSERGIAYGYTF
TGTGCCAGCAGTGAAAGGGGAATCGCCTATGGCTACACCTTC
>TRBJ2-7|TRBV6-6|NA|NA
CASSYSKTHYEQYF
TGTGCCAGCAGTTACTCAAAAACTCATTACGAGCAGTACTTC
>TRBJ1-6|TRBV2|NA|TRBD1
CASSDGDRGDNSPLHF
TGTGCCAGCAGTGATGGAGACAGGGGGGATAATTCACCCCTCCACTTT
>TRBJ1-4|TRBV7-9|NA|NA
CASSLVGGTNEKLFF
TGTGCCAGCAGCTTAGTGGGGGGGACTAATGAAAAACTGTTTTTT
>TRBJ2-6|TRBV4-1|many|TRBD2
CASSREPGGSGANVLTF
TGCGCCAGCAGCCGAGAACCGGGAGGATCTGGGGCCAACGTCCTGACTTTC
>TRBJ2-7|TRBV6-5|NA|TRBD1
CASRGQGSSYEQYF
TGTGCCAGCAGGGGACAGGGGAGCTCCTACGAGCAGTACTTC
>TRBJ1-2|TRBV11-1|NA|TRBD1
CASSLAGGSGYTF
TGTGCCAGCAGCTTAGCAGGGGGCTCGGGCTACACCTTC
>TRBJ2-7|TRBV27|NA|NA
CASSPKTTGMVYEQYF
TGTGCCAGCAGTCCTAAAACGACGGGAATGGTCTACGAGCAGTACTTC
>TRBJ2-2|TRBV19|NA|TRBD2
CASSGLAGGMRELFF
TGTGCCAGTAGCGGTCTAGCGGGGGGGATGCGGGAGCTGTTTTTT
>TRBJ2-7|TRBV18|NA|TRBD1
CASSRRQGVYEQYF
TGTGCCAGCTCACGAAGACAGGGGGTCTACGAGCAGTACTTC
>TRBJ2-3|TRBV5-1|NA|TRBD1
CASSLGTAASTDTQYF
TGCGCCAGCAGCCTGGGGACAGCCGCTAGCACAGATACGCAGTATTTT
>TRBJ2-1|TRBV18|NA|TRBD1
CASSPIRTGSYEQFF
TGTGCCAGCTCACCAATCAGGACAGGGTCCTATGAGCAGTTCTTC
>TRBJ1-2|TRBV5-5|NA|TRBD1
CASSLGALRGRSYGYTF
TGTGCCAGCAGCTTGGGGGCCTTGAGGGGGCGAAGCTATGGCTACACCTTC
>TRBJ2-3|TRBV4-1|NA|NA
CASSQVGGRLLTDTQYF
TGCGCCAGCAGCCAAGTGGGGGGGCGCCTGCTCACAGATACGCAGTATTTT
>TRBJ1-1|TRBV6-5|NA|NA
CASSTVGGRAFF
TGTGCCAGCAGCACCGTAGGGGGTCGGGCTTTCTTT
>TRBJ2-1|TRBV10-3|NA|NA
CAISESTSAGSHNEQFF
TGTGCCATCAGTGAGTCTACCAGCGCGGGATCCCACAATGAGCAGTTCTTC
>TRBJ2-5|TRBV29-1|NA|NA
CSVAYSQETQYF
TGCAGCGTTGCCTACAGCCAAGAGACCCAGTACTTC
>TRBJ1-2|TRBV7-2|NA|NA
CASSLATGSNYGYTF
TGTGCCAGCAGCTTAGCCACAGGTTCTAACTATGGCTACACCTTC
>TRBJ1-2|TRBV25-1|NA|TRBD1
CASSESGTDYGYTF
TGTGCCAGCAGTGAATCGGGGACAGATTATGGCTACACCTTC
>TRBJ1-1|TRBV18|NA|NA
CASSAGETEAFF
TGTGCCAGCTCAGCAGGGGAGACCGAAGCTTTCTTT
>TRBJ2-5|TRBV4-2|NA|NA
CASSQDEAPETQYF
TGTGCCAGCAGCCAAGATGAAGCGCCCGAGACCCAGTACTTC
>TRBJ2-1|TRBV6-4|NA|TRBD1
CASSDGQGVMNEQFF
TGTGCCAGCAGTGACGGACAGGGGGTAATGAATGAGCAGTTCTTC
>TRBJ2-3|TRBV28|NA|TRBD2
CASSELTSGRAGTQYF
TGTGCCAGCAGTGAACTGACTAGCGGGAGGGCCGGAACGCAGTATTTT
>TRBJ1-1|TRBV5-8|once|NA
CASSLGLQLNTEAFF
TGTGCCAGCAGCTTGGGTTTACAGCTGAACACTGAAGCTTTCTTT
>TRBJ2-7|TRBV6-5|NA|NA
CASSSLYEQYF
TGTGCCAGCAGTTCCCTGTACGAGCAGTACTTC
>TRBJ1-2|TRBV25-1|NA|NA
CASQSLHDYGYTF
TGTGCCAGCCAGTCATTACATGACTATGGCTACACCTTC
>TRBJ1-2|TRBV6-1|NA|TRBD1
CASSEINRGRNYGYTF
TGTGCCAGCAGTGAGATCAACAGGGGGCGTAACTATGGCTACACCTTC
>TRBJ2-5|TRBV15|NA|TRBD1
CATSTTGQMQTQYF
TGTGCCACCAGCACAACGGGACAGATGCAGACCCAGTACTTC
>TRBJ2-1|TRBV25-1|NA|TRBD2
CASSVFGTSGTHNEQFF
TGTGCCAGCAGTGTCTTCGGGACTAGCGGGACCCACAATGAGCAGTTCTTC
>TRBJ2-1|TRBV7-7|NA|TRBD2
CASSQLAGAYNEQFF
TGTGCTAGCAGCCAACTAGCGGGGGCCTACAATGAGCAGTTCTTC
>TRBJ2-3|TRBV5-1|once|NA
CASSLTRASDTQYF
TGCGCCAGCAGCTTGACCAGGGCCAGTGATACGCAGTATTTT
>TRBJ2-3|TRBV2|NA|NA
CASSEQGRTDTQYF
TGTGCCAGCAGTGAGCAGGGGCGCACAGATACGCAGTATTTT
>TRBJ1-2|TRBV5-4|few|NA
CASSFGQLDGYTF
TGTGCCAGCAGTTTCGGACAGCTCGATGGCTACACCTTC
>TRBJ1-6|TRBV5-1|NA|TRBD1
CASRPSGTGQSPLHF
TGCGCCAGCAGACCTTCAGGGACAGGGCAATCACCCCTCCACTTT
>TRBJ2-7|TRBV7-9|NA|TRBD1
CASSLDRSSYEQYF
TGTGCCAGCAGCCTGGACAGGAGCTCCTACGAGCAGTACTTC
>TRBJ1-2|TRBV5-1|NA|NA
CASSTPGQDYGYTF
TGCGCCAGCAGCACCCCGGGACAAGACTATGGCTACACCTTC
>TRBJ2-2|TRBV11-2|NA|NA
CASSLSPQGWTGELFF
TGTGCCAGCAGCTTATCTCCGCAGGGTTGGACCGGGGAGCTGTTTTTT
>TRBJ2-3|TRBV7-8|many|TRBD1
CASSIRDSLPTDTQYF
TGTGCCAGCAGCATCCGGGACAGCCTTCCCACAGATACGCAGTATTTT